This paragraph reports one T cell receptor beta chain. These data belong to a study of shared clonotypes between healthy human individuals. In the study overall: Each donor's CD4 naive and CD4 memory cells filled three plates apiece, CD8 naive two, and CD8 memory one.

TCRdb keeps only in-frame clones here, not all; method: immunoSEQ multiplex PCR. The sample lists about 1.9 million clones, 90% to 95% occurring once. Naive CD8 cells lacked CD45RO and underwent positive selection for CCR7, leaving out terminally differentiated effector memory CD45RA+ cells. The germline V gene has CDR1 SGHNT and CDR2 YYREEE (reference sequence). With 2 bases removed from V and 3 bases from J, the gap between germline ends came to 6 bases. The CDR3 has 13 amino acids. Sequenced sample: naive CD8+ T cells from PBMCs. The chain joins TRBV5-4 to TRBJ2-1, with a weak D call TRBD1 (5 bases). The receptor was isolated from a man between 18 and 35 years old in good health. Some clones in this sample may be carry-over from other donors' samples. In DNA form, the CDR3 reads TGTGCCAGCAGCTTTGACAGCTACAATGAGCAGTTCTTC. Translation gives CASSFDSYNEQFF.